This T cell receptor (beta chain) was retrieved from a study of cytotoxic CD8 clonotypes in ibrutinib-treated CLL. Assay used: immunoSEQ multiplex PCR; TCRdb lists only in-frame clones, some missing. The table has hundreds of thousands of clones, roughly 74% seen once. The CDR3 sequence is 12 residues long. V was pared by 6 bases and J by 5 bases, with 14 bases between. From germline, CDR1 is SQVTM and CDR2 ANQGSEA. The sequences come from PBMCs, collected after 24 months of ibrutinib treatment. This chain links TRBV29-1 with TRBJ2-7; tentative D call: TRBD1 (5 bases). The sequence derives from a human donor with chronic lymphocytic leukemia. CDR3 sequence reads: CSVYPDSHEQYF. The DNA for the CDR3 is TGCAGCGTGTACCCAGACAGCCACGAGCAGTACTTC.